This passage covers 17 T cell receptor beta chains from one sample sequenced in a study of tumor and adjacent non-tumor tissue in lung cancer. TCRbeta libraries were built with three rounds of nested PCR, modified from ARM-PCR. Each CDR3 protein gets one entry after TCRdb re-called the multiplex PCR reads with MiXCR. The sample has about 110,000 distinct CDR3 sequences; about 65% are singletons. No cell sorting was done before RNA was extracted from the tissue. More than 3 cm separated this lung sample from the edge of the tumor. Sequencing was done on a sample of distant non-tumor lung tissue. Every receptor here comes from a man between 60 and 75 years old with non-small cell lung cancer.

Only a few counts were recorded for this clonotype. The rearrangement links TRBV5-1 to TRBJ2-1, with 8 bases lining up with TRBD2. Per the germline V gene, CDR1 is SGHRS and CDR2 is YFSETQ. The V and J ends lost 7 bases and 6 bases, in that order; junction bases with no gene match: 12. The CDR3 is 15 residues long. The CDR3 sequence is CASAPGTRGFNEQFF. The CDR3 DNA follows: TGCGCCAGCGCTCCCGGGACTAGGGGATTCAATGAGCAGTTCTTC. Complete variable domain (other parts from reference TRBV5-1 and TRBJ2-1): KAGVTQTPRYLIKTRGQQVTLSCSPISGHRSVSWYQQTPGQGLQFLFEYFSETQRNKGNFPGRFSGRQFSNSRSEMNVSTLELGDSALYLCASAPGTRGFNEQFFGPGTRLTVL.

Note on this clonotype: The junction differs from germline at one of its ends, possibly a read error. The chain joins TRBV10-3 to TRBJ2-7; weak D call: TRBD1 (6 bases). The CDR3 contains 13 residues. The germline CDR1 and CDR2 sequences are ENHRY and SYGVKD. CDR3 amino acids: CTICWDTAYEQYF. DNA for the CDR3: TGTACCATCTGCTGGGACACCGCCTACGAGCAGTACTTC.

In regard to this clonotype: One junction end disagrees with the germline gene, perhaps due to a read error. The chain carries TRBV7-8 and TRBJ2-7; the D gene is possibly TRBD2 (7 bases). Looked up from germline, CDR1 is SGHVS and CDR2 is FQNEAQ. This CDR3 spans 15 amino acids. This CDR3 reads CASGLRTRGRGEQYF. Here the CDR3 DNA reads TGTGCCAGCGGCTTAAGGACTAGGGGGAGAGGTGAGCAGTACTTC. The complete variable domain, with remaining parts taken from reference TRBV7-8 and TRBJ2-7, reads GAGVSQSPRYKVAKRGQDVALRCDPISGHVSLFWYQQALGQGPEFLTYFQNEAQLDKSGLPSDRFFAERPEGSVSTLKIQRTQQEDSAVYLCASGLRTRGRGEQYFGPGTRLTVT.

This clonotype showed up many times. The chain joins TRBV29-1 to TRBJ2-3; perhaps TRBD2 as D (6 bases). Germline V lookup: CDR1 SQVTM, CDR2 ANQGSEA. V was clipped by 4 bases and J by 3 bases, with 14 bases between them. This CDR3 contains 14 residues. CDR3 nucleotide sequence: TGCAGCGTTGCCCGCTCCGGAGGGACAGATACGCAGTATTTT. The encoded protein is CSVARSGGTDTQYF.

The chain combines TRBV6-4 with TRBJ1-2; D remains ambiguous. The V end lost 7 bases, the J end lost 5 bases, and 17 bases lay between the germline ends. Germline-derived CDR1 and CDR2 are MRHNA and SNTAGT. The CDR3 length is 14 residues. The CDR3 spells CASKPSPDGYGYTF. For the CDR3, the DNA is TGTGCCAGCAAACCCAGCCCAGATGGGTATGGCTACACCTTC.

This clonotype was observed a handful of times. J is TRBJ2-5 and V is TRBV24-1; either TRBD1 or TRBD2 may supply D (5 bases each). Germline CDR1 and CDR2: KGHDR and SFDVKD. The V gene lost 3 bases and the J gene lost 5 bases, with 9 bases spanning the gap. CDR3 length: 13 residues. CDR3 residues: CATSDGGYETQYF. CDR3 sequence (DNA): TGTGCCACCAGTGATGGGGGTTACGAGACCCAGTACTTC.

This clonotype was seen a few times. J is TRBJ1-2 and V is TRBV7-8; D is undetermined. CDR3 size: 13 residues. CDR1 and CDR2 from the germline V gene are SGHVS and FQNEAQ. V lost 1 base and J lost 4, with 7 bases in between. CDR3 sequence reads: CASSLGPTYGYTF. The CDR3 region has the DNA TGTGCCAGCAGCTTAGGTCCAACCTATGGCTACACCTTC.

This chain connects TRBV29-1 to TRBJ2-7, with a possible D match to TRBD1 (6 bases). With 7 bases removed from V and 2 bases from J, the gap between germline ends came to 12 bases. Germline-derived CDR1 and CDR2 are SQVTM and ANQGSEA. The CDR3 spans 12 residues. The chain's CDR3 is CSAGSGAYEQYF. CDR3 nucleotide sequence: TGCAGCGCTGGTTCAGGGGCCTACGAGCAGTACTTC.

The table lists this clonotype with many counts. One end of the junction is discordant with germline, which a read error may explain. The chain has TRBV6-5 and TRBJ1-3; possible D gene TRBD1, 6 bases. The CDR3 sequence is 15 residues long. CDR1 is MNHEY and CDR2 is SVGAGI in the germline V gene. CDR3 sequence reads: CASSNSGASGNTIYF. The CDR3 DNA sequence: TGTGCCAGCAGTAACTCAGGGGCCTCTGGAAACACCATATATTTT.

This clonotype occurred once. An end of the junction does not agree with germline; a read error may underlie this. The chain couples TRBV4-3 to TRBJ2-1, with TRBD1 matching 7 bases. The CDR3 spans 13 residues. The germline CDR1 and CDR2 sequences are LGHNA and YSLEER. CDR3 amino acids: CASSQDRQAEAIF. CDR3 coding DNA: TGCGCCAGCAGCCAGGACAGGCAGGCTGAGGCGATCTTC.

This clonotype has a handful of counts. A much larger clone differs from this one at a single base, so this may be a read error. This sequence joins TRBV6-6 and TRBJ1-1; tentative D call: TRBD1 (6 bases). Germline V gene sequence: CDR1 MNHNY, CDR2 SVGAGI (reference sequence). The CDR3 runs to 15 residues. The CDR3 nucleotides read TGTGCCAGCAGCCCATCGGGGGCCATGAACGCTGAAGCTTTCTTT. Protein product: CASSPSGAMNAEAFF.

As regards this clonotype: A single base separates this from a much larger clone, so it may be a read error. The V call is TRBV6-2 or TRBV6-3, the J call TRBJ2-3; 7 bases fit TRBD2. The trim removed 6 bases at V and 6 bases at J, leaving 6 bases unmatched. The CDR3 has 13 residues. Germline V gene sequence: CDR1 MNHEY, CDR2 SVGEGT. The CDR3 sequence is CASRGLVTDTQYF. CDR3 DNA sequence: TGTGCCAGCAGAGGACTAGTAACCGATACGCAGTATTTT.

Worth noting for this clonotype: A junction end diverges from the germline sequence, so it may reflect a read error. This chain joins TRBV11-2 and TRBJ2-5; 11 positions agree with TRBD2. The CDR3 covers 15 residues. Germline V gives CDR1 SGHAT, CDR2 FQNNGV. In DNA, the CDR3 is TGTGCCGGCAGCACCACTAGCGGGAGTGAAGAGACCCAGTACTTT. It translates to CAGSTTSGSEETQYF. The full variable domain, with the rest looked up from reference TRBV11-2 and TRBJ2-5, is EAGVAQSPRYKIIEKRQSVAFWCNPISGHATLYWYQQILGQGPKLLIQFQNNGVVDDSQLPKDRFSAERLKGVDSTLKIQPAKLEDSAVYLCAGSTTSGSEETQYFGPGTRLLVL.

This clonotype was observed a single time. Being one base from a much bigger clone, this may be a read error. V and J are TRBV7-9 and TRBJ2-1; 7 bases fit TRBD2. Unmatched junction bases numbered 9, after V lost 4 bases and J lost 0 bases. The CDR3 consists of 17 residues. CDR1 is SEHNR and CDR2 is FQNEAQ in the germline V gene (reference sequence). The CDR3 nucleotides read TGTGCCAGCAGCTCGGAGGCTAGCGGTCGCTCCTACAATGAGCAGTTCTTC. This codes for CASSSEASGRSYNEQFF.

Comments on this clonotype: This could be a read error, since a much larger clone is one nucleotide away. The CDR3 coding sequence is TGCAGTGTTAGAGACCTATGGGACACTGAAGCTTTCTTT. Protein sequence: CSVRDLWDTEAFF. V usage is TRBV20-1 and J usage is TRBJ1-1; no clear D gene. In germline, CDR1 is DFQATT, CDR2 SNEGSKA (reference sequence). The CDR3 spans 13 residues.

The V and J genes are TRBV5-6 and TRBJ2-3; 8 bases line up with TRBD1. The germline V gene encodes CDR1 SGHDT and CDR2 YYEEEE. The CDR3 has 16 residues. V trimming: 4 bases; J trimming: 2 bases; junction bases outside the gene matches: 9. The CDR3, as DNA: TGTGCCAGCAGCGGACGACAGGGGTCCTACACAGATACGCAGTATTTT. Amino acid sequence: CASSGRQGSYTDTQYF.

This clonotype was detected ten times or more. The V and J genes are TRBV4-2 and TRBJ1-1; 8 bases agree with TRBD1. Germline CDR1 LGHNA, CDR2 YNFKEQ. V was pared by 0 bases and J by 0 bases, with 9 bases of the junction left unmatched. This CDR3 has 18 amino acids. The CDR3 region is CASSQEHRGIELNTEAFF. In DNA, the CDR3 is TGTGCCAGCAGCCAAGAACACAGGGGGATCGAGCTGAACACTGAAGCTTTCTTT.